Listed below are T cell receptor beta chains from one sample, sequenced in a study of blood T cells in healthy people across ages. A single record per CDR3 protein comes from TCRdb applying MiXCR to the 5' RACE reads. This sample has roughly 640,000 distinct CDR3 sequences; approximately 30% occur once, and the top ten carry around 16%. Material for sequencing was blood. Receptors originate from an elderly woman in good health. The CDR3 runs from the conserved cysteine through the conserved F or W. Fields, in order: V gene, J gene, CDR3 protein.

>TRBV12-3/TRBV12-4|TRBJ2-3
CASSSLRGSYTDTQYF
>TRBV5-1|TRBJ1-4
CASSSAQGVGEKLFF
>TRBV7-8|TRBJ2-3
CASSPGGGALDTQYF
>TRBV4-3|TRBJ1-6
CASSQEGTGPYNSPLHF
>TRBV20-1|TRBJ1-1
CSAGGGTGGITEAFF
>TRBV6-1|TRBJ2-1
CASSSCNRDSPYNEQFF
>TRBV20-1|TRBJ1-2
CSASPGAGFQDYGYTF
>TRBV29-1|TRBJ2-1
CSAPVPVGNEQFF
>TRBV19|TRBJ1-1
CASSPDREVNTEAFF
>TRBV12-3/TRBV12-4|TRBJ1-3
CASSPRFGNTRYF
>TRBV25-1|TRBJ2-5
CASSAFSGGQETQYF
>TRBV7-9|TRBJ2-7
CSSSFGDGYEQYF
>TRBV6-1|TRBJ2-3
CASSEPGRGADTQYF
>TRBV9|TRBJ2-7
CASSVAGMGPPYEQYF
>TRBV6-2/TRBV6-3|TRBJ1-2
CASSDTGETNYGYTF
>TRBV6-5|TRBJ2-2
CASSLSGGLTGELFF